Below, 23 T cell receptor beta chains from the same sample are listed, as sequenced in a study of blood T cells in healthy people across ages. Alongside a J-beta primer mix, a sample-barcoded 5' primer served in a second PCR lasting roughly 7 to 12 cycles. TCRdb ran MiXCR on the 5' RACE reads and lists one entry per CDR3 protein. The data show about 1,400,000 distinct CDR3 sequences, almost 60% seen once. Sequencing was performed on blood. These receptors were taken from a young man in good health.

This clonotype was seen only a few times. The chain recombines TRBV7-2 with TRBJ2-5, with a weak D call TRBD2 (6 bases). This CDR3 region has 13 residues. The V end was cut by 8 bases, the J end by 4 bases, with 14 bases between. Germline V lookup: CDR1 SGHTA, CDR2 FQGNSA. This CDR3 is CASRPPGVETQYF. CDR3 coding DNA: TGTGCCAGCCGTCCCCCGGGAGTAGAGACCCAGTACTTC.

This chain links TRBV29-1 with TRBJ1-2; 9 bases match TRBD1. The CDR3 covers 14 residues. Germline CDR1 and CDR2: SQVTM and ANQGSEA. Germline trimming cut 6 bases from V and 2 bases from J; bases unmatched to any gene: 7. In DNA form, the CDR3 reads TGCAGCGTAACCCGGGACAGGGACAACTATGGCTACACCTTC. It codes for CSVTRDRDNYGYTF.

This chain joins TRBV7-2 and TRBJ2-3, with TRBD2 matching over 7 bases. The CDR3 consists of 15 residues. From germline, CDR1 is SGHTA and CDR2 FQGNSA. The V gene end was trimmed by 8 bases and the J gene end by 1 base; junction bases not matched to a gene: 9. This CDR3 reads CASLTRGSGTDTQYF. For the CDR3, the DNA is TGTGCCAGCCTAACTCGCGGGAGCGGCACAGATACGCAGTATTTT.

The chain combines TRBV7-6 with TRBJ2-1; 7 bases align to TRBD1. The CDR3 contains 15 residues. Unmatched junction bases numbered 9, after V lost 5 bases and J lost 5 bases. The germline V gene encodes CDR1 SGHVS and CDR2 FNYEAQ. The CDR3 region has the DNA TGTGCCAGCAGCCTGGACCGGGACAGAGACAATGAGCAGTTCTTC. Protein product: CASSLDRDRDNEQFF.

The chain links TRBV6-2 or TRBV6-3 to TRBJ2-4; no clear D. The tail of the sequence fits TRBJ2-7 better, so the J call may be wrong. This CDR3 is built from 13 residues. CDR1 and CDR2 from the germline V gene are MNHEY and SVGEGT. In DNA form, the CDR3 reads TGTGCCAGCAGTTACGCTGCGCGTTTCGAGCAGTACTTC. This sequence encodes CASSYAARFEQYF.

The chain carries TRBV4-1 and TRBJ2-5, with 7 bases aligning to TRBD2. The CDR3 extends over 15 amino acids. Germline lookup yields CDR1 MGHRA and CDR2 YSYEKL. V gave up 0 bases and J gave up 5 bases; unmatched junction bases: 6. CDR3 bases: TGCGCCAGCAGCCAAGACGGCGGGGGTGGGGAGACCCAGTACTTC. It translates to CASSQDGGGGETQYF.

The CDR3 DNA reads as TGTGCCAGCAGTGCTGGACAGGCGCCGGGAAGAATATATTTT. It specifies CASSAGQAPGRIYF. The chain employs TRBV6-1 and TRBJ1-3, with TRBD1 matching over 7 bases. The length of the CDR3 is 14 residues. Looked up from germline, CDR1 is MNHNS and CDR2 is SASEGT. J was trimmed by 13 bases and V by 4 bases; bases with no gene match: 13.

The V and J genes are TRBV2 and TRBJ1-2, with 7 bases lining up with TRBD1. V shed 8 bases and J 4 bases; nucleotides not matched to a gene: 4. The CDR3 totals 12 residues. Germline assignment: CDR1 SNHLY and CDR2 FYNNEI. CDR3 amino acids: CASRGQRYGYTF. CDR3 nucleotides: TGTGCCAGCCGGGGACAGCGCTATGGCTACACCTTC.

This clonotype has a handful of counts. The rearrangement uses TRBV25-1 and TRBJ1-6, with unresolved D. Trimming left V 4 bases short and J 7 bases short, with 11 bases between. The CDR3 covers 14 residues. The germline gives CDR1 MGHDK, CDR2 SYGVNS. This CDR3 reads CASSAAPINSPLHF. The CDR3 DNA sequence: TGTGCCAGCAGTGCCGCACCTATCAATTCACCCCTCCACTTT.

V gene TRBV5-1 combines with J gene TRBJ2-5; possible D gene TRBD1, 5 bases. V was clipped by 4 bases and J by 5 bases, with 15 bases between them. The CDR3 totals 14 residues. The germline V gene has CDR1 SGHRS and CDR2 YFSETQ. The CDR3 DNA reads TGCGCCAGCAGCGCAGTGGACACCGATGAGACCCAGTACTTC. Translation: CASSAVDTDETQYF.

The rearrangement joins TRBV11-2 to TRBJ2-5, with a weak D call TRBD2 (5 bases). Germline values: CDR1 SGHAT, CDR2 FQNNGV. The germline V and J ends were trimmed by 5 bases and 5 bases, with 15 bases remaining between them. The CDR3 is made up of 14 amino acids. CDR3 loop: CASSPPNSEETQYF. In DNA form, the CDR3 reads TGTGCCAGCAGCCCCCCGAATAGCGAGGAGACCCAGTACTTC.

This clonotype was picked up a small number of times. This chain links TRBV10-3 with TRBJ2-2, with 10 bases identical to TRBD1. This CDR3 spans 14 amino acids. Trimming took 10 bases from V and 4 from J; bases not matched to a gene: 6. Germline lookup yields CDR1 ENHRY and CDR2 SYGVKD. CDR3 residues: CASCRDRGTGELFF. DNA of the CDR3: TGTGCCAGTTGCCGGGACAGGGGCACCGGGGAGCTGTTTTTT.

This clonotype was recorded at least ten times. V and J are TRBV12-3 or TRBV12-4 and TRBJ2-1; the D gene is possibly TRBD1 (6 bases). The V gene lost 6 bases and the J gene lost 8 bases, with 14 bases spanning the gap. The CDR3 covers 13 residues. The CDR3 nucleotides read TGTGCCAGCAGCCCAGGGGTTTGGGATGAGCAGTTCTTC. Encoded protein: CASSPGVWDEQFF.

The sample holds one count of this clonotype. V gene TRBV28 combines with J gene TRBJ2-5, with D perhaps matching TRBD1 (6 bases). V was shortened by 6 bases and J by 2 bases, with 22 bases between the two germline ends. CDR3 size: 17 residues. Germline values: CDR1 MDHEN, CDR2 SYDVKM. CDR3 sequence (DNA): TGTGCCAGCAGGCGTCGGCCACAGGGTCCTGGGCAAGAGACCCAGTACTTC. Translated, it gives CASRRRPQGPGQETQYF.

The chain recombines TRBV27 with TRBJ2-2; D remains unclear. This CDR3 comprises 15 residues. Per germline, CDR1 MNHEY and CDR2 SMNVEV (reference sequence). Trimming left V 8 bases short and J 4 bases short, with 17 bases between. CDR3 DNA sequence: TGTGCCAGCCGGGCCTTAAAGTCGGGCACCGGGGAGCTGTTTTTT. It specifies CASRALKSGTGELFF.

The rearrangement joins TRBV12-3 or TRBV12-4 to TRBJ1-5; no definite D call. The CDR3 contains 14 residues. V was cut by 4 bases and J by 4 bases, with 11 bases left in between. CDR3 residues: CASSSYDGNQPQHF. CDR3 DNA sequence: TGTGCCAGCAGTTCATACGATGGGAATCAGCCCCAGCATTTT.

The chain uses TRBV6-5 and TRBJ2-7; 8 bases line up with TRBD1. Germline V lookup: CDR1 MNHEY, CDR2 SVGAGI. The CDR3 runs 14 residues. Unmatched junction bases numbered 8, after V lost 4 bases and J lost 6 bases. CDR3 nucleotides: TGTGCCAGCAGTTTGACAGGGGAAGTAAGCGAGCAGTACTTC. Protein product: CASSLTGEVSEQYF.

The chain employs TRBV13 and TRBJ2-7; possibly TRBD1 for D (5 bases). This CDR3 is built from 16 residues. Germline CDR1 is PRHDT and CDR2 is FYEKMQ (reference sequence). V shed 4 bases and J shed 5 bases, with 21 bases lying between them. CDR3 nucleotide sequence: TGTGCCAGCAGCTCCCCACAGGCAGGCGGTTTGAACGAGCAGTACTTC. Residues: CASSSPQAGGLNEQYF.

This rearrangement joins TRBV11-2 to TRBJ2-3; possibly TRBD1 or TRBD2 for D (5 bases each). Germline V gene data show CDR1 as SGHAT and CDR2 as FQNNGV. The CDR3 has 14 amino acids. Trimming cost V 8 bases and J 6 bases, with 18 bases left between them. The CDR3 region has the DNA TGTGCCAGCGGGGCTGGGAGACAGAGGGATACGCAGTATTTT. This codes for CASGAGRQRDTQYF.

This clonotype was seen a handful of times. The chain has TRBV7-2 and TRBJ2-4, with D perhaps being TRBD1 or TRBD2 (5 bases each). The V and J ends lost 1 base and 6 bases respectively, with 13 bases between them. The CDR3 covers 15 residues. Germline CDR1 and CDR2: SGHTA and FQGNSA. The CDR3 reads CASSLGRDGGNIQYF. The CDR3 nucleotides read TGTGCCAGCAGCTTAGGCAGGGACGGTGGAAACATTCAGTACTTC.

This clonotype was seen a single time. J is TRBJ2-7 and V is TRBV7-9; 10 positions match TRBD1. Germline V gene sequence: CDR1 SEHNR, CDR2 FQNEAQ (reference sequence). V lost 5 bases to trimming and J lost 2 bases; unmatched junction nucleotides: 9. This CDR3 contains 16 residues. The CDR3 DNA reads TGTGCCAGCAGCCCAGGGCCTGGGACAGGGGCCTACGAGCAGTACTTC. It codes for CASSPGPGTGAYEQYF. The full variable domain, with the rest looked up from reference TRBV7-9 and TRBJ2-7, is DTGVSQNPRHKITKRGQNVTFRCDPISEHNRLYWYRQTLGQGPEFLTYFQNEAQLEKSRLLSDRFSAERPKGSFSTLEIQRTEQGDSAMYLCASSPGPGTGAYEQYFGPGTRLTVT.

The V and J genes are TRBV3-1 and TRBJ2-7; D not resolved. Trimming pared 0 bases from V and 2 bases from J, leaving 14 bases between. The CDR3 has 16 residues. Germline V gene data show CDR1 as LGHDT and CDR2 as YNNKEL (reference sequence). The CDR3 region is CASSQDWGREAYEQYF. CDR3 DNA: TGTGCCAGCAGCCAAGATTGGGGAAGAGAAGCCTACGAGCAGTACTTC.

The chain joins TRBV4-3 to TRBJ2-1; 9 bases line up with TRBD2. J was trimmed by 6 bases and V by 0 bases; bases with no gene match: 9. The CDR3 totals 17 residues. CDR1 is LGHNA and CDR2 is YSLEER in the germline V gene. The CDR3 DNA is TGCGCCAGCAGCCAAGATTGGCCGGGACTAGCTTCCAATGAGCAGTTCTTC. As protein: CASSQDWPGLASNEQFF.